This T cell receptor (beta chain) was sequenced for a study of cytomegalovirus exposure and HLA in healthy donors. Study-wide results and limits: Previously analyzed data showed that most TCR beta V segments were productive at a frequency of about 87% or about 30%. On later analysis, the bulk of CMV-associated TCR beta chains appeared to be HLA-restricted.

Trimming took off 6 bases at V and 0 bases at J, with 15 bases between the two ends. Per the germline V gene, CDR1 is MNHEY and CDR2 is SVGAGI. The length of the CDR3 is 15 residues. This clone was found a few times. Its cognate antigen is unknown. The primer mix had 60 Vbeta and 13 Jbeta primers. Produced via immunoSEQ multiplex PCR; TCRdb's table is partial and in-frame only. The sample gives approximately 200,000 clones, 82% of which show up once; roughly 0.098% is in the top ten. Sequencing input: PBMCs. The V gene is TRBV6-5, the J gene TRBJ2-7; D perhaps matches TRBD1 (5 bases). The clonotype originates from a boy younger than 10 in good health and CMV-seronegative. The CDR3 DNA reads TGTGCCAGCAGGACTTCGACAGCAATCTCCTACGAGCAGTACTTC. Translation gives CASRTSTAISYEQYF.